The clone carrying this T cell receptor beta chain was seen a few times. Its antigen is unknown. The CDR3 loop spans 15 amino acids. CDR1 and CDR2 (germline): SGHTA, FQGNSA. The ends were cut back, 8 bases at V and 0 bases at J, with 16 bases in the middle. These data come from a study of T-cell reconstitution after alpha-beta-depleted transplantation in children. Library preparation (for TCRbeta) was performed with unique molecular identifiers. TCRdb used MiXCR to reprocess the PCR reads, holding one entry per CDR3 protein. The sample includes approximately 190,000 distinct CDR3 sequences, around 8.4% of them seen just once. Study conclusions and caveats: In patients about two months after transplant, alpha-beta T cells reportedly arose from several hundred expanded graft clones.

The sequence derives from a male patient between 2 and 10 years old who had a stem cell transplant for acute myeloid leukemia, so the T cells may come from the graft donor. This material consisted of PBMCs, mostly from graft donor cells, taken 360 days after TCRalphabeta/CD19-depleted stem cell transplant. The chain combines TRBV7-2 with TRBJ1-1, with unresolved D. This chain's CDR3 is CASLDRRSMNTEAFF. The CDR3 nucleotides are TGTGCCAGCCTCGATAGGAGGAGCATGAACACTGAAGCTTTCTTT.